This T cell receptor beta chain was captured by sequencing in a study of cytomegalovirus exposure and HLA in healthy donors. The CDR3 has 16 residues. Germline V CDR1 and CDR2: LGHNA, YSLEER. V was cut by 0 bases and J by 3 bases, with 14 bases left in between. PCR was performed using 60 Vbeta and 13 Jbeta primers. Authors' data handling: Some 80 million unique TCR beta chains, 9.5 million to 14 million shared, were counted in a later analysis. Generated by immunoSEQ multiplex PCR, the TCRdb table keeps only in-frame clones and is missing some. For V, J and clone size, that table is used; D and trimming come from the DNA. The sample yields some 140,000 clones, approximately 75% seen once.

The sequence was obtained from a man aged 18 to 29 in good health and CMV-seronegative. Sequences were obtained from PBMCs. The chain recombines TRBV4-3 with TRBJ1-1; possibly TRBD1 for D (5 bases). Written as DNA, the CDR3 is TGCGCCAGCAGCCAAGACAGGGAGGGGACGGACACTGAAGCTTTCTTT. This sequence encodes CASSQDREGTDTEAFF.